This T cell receptor (beta chain) derives from a study of T cells in Graves' hyperthyroidism and ophthalmopathy. Study-wide background: The initial diagnosis was the point when peripheral blood was collected, ahead of any treatment.

The study included ophthalmopathy patients with Clinical Activity Score at least 3, NOSPECS grade at least 4 and duration under 3 months. Fresh peripheral blood, around 9.2 ml of it, supplied the PBMCs. Germline V gene data show CDR1 as DFQATT and CDR2 as SNEGSKA (reference sequence). The V end lost 6 bases, the J end lost 0 bases, and 18 bases lay between the germline ends. The CDR3 covers 16 residues. Researchers took RNA transcripts and amplified the TCR beta CDR3 regions from them. HTBI primers were used for first-round RT-PCR of the TCR CDR3. In TCRdb, the multiplex PCR reads were re-called with MiXCR into one record per CDR3 protein. There are 450,000 to 550,000 distinct CDR3 sequences in the sample; 24% occur only once, and about 11% lies in the top ten. Study-wide results and caveats: Blood also carried most thyroid clonotypes expanded above 0.001.

About this clonotype itself: The antigen is undetermined.

The genes are TRBV20-1 and TRBJ1-5; D might be TRBD1 (5 bases). This clonotype was obtained from a woman younger than 45 with Graves' ophthalmopathy. The sequenced sample consisted of blood. CDR3 in DNA: TGCAGTGCCGTGGGGGTTTCGTCGGATAGCAATCAGCCCCAGCATTTT. Translating gives CSAVGVSSDSNQPQHF.